These 28 T cell receptor beta chains originate from one sample sequenced in a study of human T cells and chemical hapten exposure. In TCRdb, the RACE reads were re-called with MiXCR into one record per CDR3 protein. In the table there are under 40,000 distinct CDR3 sequences, 10% of which are singletons. Time point denoted: pre-sensitization, week 0. Treatment described: therapeutic diphenylcyclopropenone sensitization with weekly scalp DPC. Total RNA came from unfractionated whole blood. Here the sequenced sample was whole blood, taken in connection with sensitization to the hapten diphenylcyclopropenone (DPC). The receptors come from a man aged 45-65 years with alopecia areata. Some clones in this sample may be carry-over from other donors' samples.

The chain couples TRBV4-1 to TRBJ2-3; 7 bases match TRBD1. The CDR3 runs 15 residues. Germline CDR1 reads MGHRA; CDR2 reads YSYEKL. The V gene end was trimmed by 6 bases and the J gene end by 0 bases; junction bases not matched to a gene: 6. This chain's CDR3 is CASRLTGLSTDTQYF. The CDR3 DNA follows: TGCGCCAGCAGGCTGACAGGGCTAAGCACAGATACGCAGTATTTT.

This rearrangement joins TRBV5-4 to TRBJ2-2, with D possibly TRBD2 on 5 matching bases. Germline values: CDR1 SGHNT, CDR2 YYREEE (reference sequence). Deletions cut 5 bases from V and 4 bases from J, with 12 bases between. The CDR3 has 14 residues. The CDR3 sequence is CASSPLEGTGELFF. The CDR3 nucleotides read TGTGCCAGCAGTCCCCTAGAGGGCACCGGGGAGCTGTTTTTT.

This clonotype showed up many times. The chain links TRBV7-2 to TRBJ2-2, with D possibly matching TRBD2 (6 bases). V was shortened by 5 bases and J by 4 bases, with 14 bases between the two germline ends. CDR1 is SGHTA and CDR2 is FQGNSA in the germline V gene. The CDR3 contains 15 residues. The CDR3 spells CASSAVAAVTGELFF. The DNA for the CDR3 is TGTGCCAGCAGCGCAGTAGCGGCCGTCACCGGGGAGCTGTTTTTT.

A few counts support this clonotype. This sequence joins TRBV2 and TRBJ1-5; D remains unclear. Germline CDR1 is SNHLY and CDR2 is FYNNEI. The CDR3 covers 13 residues. V was shortened by 10 bases and J by 0 bases, with 10 bases between the two germline ends. The CDR3 protein is CATATGSNQPQHF. CDR3 nucleotides: TGTGCCACCGCCACGGGTAGCAATCAGCCCCAGCATTTT. Combining the CDR3 with reference TRBV2 and TRBJ1-5 gives the whole variable domain EPEVTQTPSHQVTQMGQEVILRCVPISNHLYFYWYRQILGQKVEFLVSFYNNEISEKSEIFDDQFSVERPDGSNFTLKIRSTKLEDSAMYFCATATGSNQPQHFGDGTRLSIL.

V gene TRBV30 combines with J gene TRBJ2-7; a possible D gene is TRBD1 (6 bases). Trimming took 1 base from V and 3 from J, leaving 10 bases between them. Germline lookup yields CDR1 GTSNPN and CDR2 SVGIG (reference sequence). CDR3 length equals 13 residues. The CDR3: CAWSGEGGYEQYF. As DNA, the CDR3 is TGTGCCTGGAGTGGAGAAGGGGGCTACGAGCAGTACTTC. Drawing the rest from reference TRBV30 and TRBJ2-7, the complete variable domain is SQTIHQWPATLVQPVGSPLSLECTVEGTSNPNLYWYRQAAGRGLQLLFYSVGIGQISSEVPQNLSASRPQDRQFILSSKKLLLSDSGFYLCAWSGEGGYEQYFGPGTRLTVT.

This clonotype was detected many times. The J gene is TRBJ2-1, the V gene TRBV6-2 or TRBV6-3; 9 positions agree with TRBD2. The V and J ends lost 0 bases and 4 bases, in that order; junction bases with no gene match: 7. The CDR3 runs to 17 residues. Germline values: CDR1 MNHEY, CDR2 SVGEGT. The CDR3 bases are TGTGCCAGCAGTTACTCGCCCGCTAGCGGGATTTACAATGAGCAGTTCTTC. This sequence encodes CASSYSPASGIYNEQFF.

This rearrangement joins TRBV28 to TRBJ2-3; a weak D match, TRBD2 (5 bases). V gave up 5 bases and J gave up 3 bases, with 18 bases separating them. In germline, CDR1 is MDHEN, CDR2 SYDVKM. The length of the CDR3 is 16 residues. The CDR3 region is CASSGSGTVRTDTQYF. The CDR3 bases are TGTGCCAGCAGTGGGTCGGGAACCGTACGAACAGATACGCAGTATTTT.

This clonotype was picked up many times. The chain couples TRBV3-1 to TRBJ2-5, with a possible D match to TRBD2 (5 bases). Germline V lookup: CDR1 LGHDT, CDR2 YNNKEL (reference sequence). V was cut by 1 base and J by 5 bases, with 5 bases left in between. The CDR3 spans 12 residues. Here the CDR3 DNA reads TGTGCCAGCAGCCAAGGAGGGGAGACCCAGTACTTC. Its protein product is CASSQGGETQYF.

In this sample, this clonotype turned up many times. The J gene is TRBJ1-5, the V gene TRBV7-6; D remains ambiguous. Trimming stripped 3 bases from V and 7 bases from J, with 7 bases between. Per the germline V gene, CDR1 is SGHVS and CDR2 is FNYEAQ. The CDR3 sequence is 12 residues long. The CDR3 DNA sequence: TGTGCCAGCAGCTTGCCTCAGCAGCCCCAGCATTTT. Translated: CASSLPQQPQHF. The variable domain in full, with the rest retrieved from reference TRBV7-6 and TRBJ1-5, is GAGVSQSPRYKVTKRGQDVALRCDPISGHVSLYWYRQALGQGPEFLTYFNYEAQQDKSGLPNDRFSAERPEGSISTLTIQRTEQRDSAMYRCASSLPQQPQHFGDGTRLSIL.

This chain joins TRBV9 and TRBJ2-7; D is unclear. CDR1 and CDR2 from the germline V gene are SGDLS and YYNGEE. This CDR3 contains 15 residues. Between the trimmed V and J ends, which lost 4 bases and 3 bases, there was a span of 17 bases. The CDR3 sequence is CASSTLPESFYEQYF. The CDR3, as DNA: TGTGCCAGCAGCACCCTACCGGAATCTTTCTACGAGCAGTACTTC.

This clonotype appeared many times. The chain carries TRBV28 and TRBJ1-4; D ambiguous. The CDR3 spans 14 residues. CDR1 is MDHEN, CDR2 SYDVKM, per germline. Deletions cut 5 bases from V and 8 bases from J, with 15 bases between. The CDR3 DNA is TGTGCCAGCAGTCGGTCCGGATCGGAAGAAAAACTGTTTTTT. Its translation: CASSRSGSEEKLFF.

Ten or more counts support this clonotype. This rearrangement joins TRBV7-2 to TRBJ2-1; 7 bases line up with TRBD1. The germline V gene has CDR1 SGHTA and CDR2 FQGNSA. Trimming cost V 6 bases and J 7 bases; bases outside gene matches: 9. The CDR3 sequence is 14 residues long. DNA for the CDR3: TGTGCCAGCAGTATCGTACAGGGGTGGAATGAGCAGTTCTTC. It is translated as CASSIVQGWNEQFF.

This clonotype was seen ten or more times. V usage is TRBV7-9 and J usage is TRBJ2-4; D may be TRBD2 (6 bases). The CDR3 contains 14 residues. Trimming took 5 bases from V and 8 from J, leaving 16 bases between them. CDR1 and CDR2 from the germline V gene are SEHNR and FQNEAQ (reference sequence). CDR3 in amino acids: CASSLSAGGDIQYF. In nucleotides, the CDR3 is TGTGCCAGCAGCCTTAGCGCAGGAGGGGACATTCAGTACTTC.

In its sample, this clonotype is medium-sized. The chain carries TRBV7-9 and TRBJ1-1; 7 bases are a match to TRBD1. The CDR3 has 14 residues. CDR1 SEHNR and CDR2 FQNEAQ come from the germline V gene (reference sequence). V trimming: 2 bases; J trimming: 4 bases; junction bases outside the gene matches: 4. CDR3 protein: CASSLRGLVTEAFF. The CDR3 DNA sequence: TGTGCCAGCAGCTTAAGGGGGCTGGTCACTGAAGCTTTCTTT.

This clonotype was seen at least ten times. Since no conserved phenylalanine or tryptophan closes the CDR3, a read error is the likely cause. This chain connects TRBV10-3 to TRBJ2-1; 8 positions agree with TRBD1. Per germline, CDR1 ENHRY and CDR2 SYGVKD. J gave up 0 bases and V 3 bases, and 7 bases lay outside the gene matches. This CDR3 has 17 amino acids. Here the CDR3 reads CAISDLQGASSYNEQFC. For the CDR3, the DNA is TGTGCCATCAGTGATCTTCAGGGGGCTAGCTCCTACAATGAGCAGTTCTGC.

This clonotype was recorded at least ten times. The chain employs TRBV19 and TRBJ2-2; D uncertain. Germline V gene sequence: CDR1 LNHDA, CDR2 SQIVND (reference sequence). CDR3 size: 12 residues. V shed 3 bases and J shed 5 bases, with 4 bases lying between them. The CDR3 sequence: CASSIQTGELFF. In DNA form, the CDR3 reads TGTGCCAGTAGTATTCAGACCGGGGAGCTGTTTTTT.

This clonotype was seen a handful of times. The rearrangement uses TRBV5-1 and TRBJ1-2; D is unclear. V lost 0 bases to trimming and J lost 4 bases, with 13 bases between them. This CDR3 spans 15 amino acids. CDR1 and CDR2 (germline): SGHRS, YFSETQ. The DNA of the CDR3 is TGCGCCAGCAGCTTGGCTCTGGGGATAGGCTATGGCTACACCTTC. This translates into CASSLALGIGYGYTF.

The sample holds many counts of this clonotype. The rearrangement links TRBV7-9 to TRBJ2-5; D is ambiguous. Trimming removed 1 base at V and 5 bases at J, with 5 bases between. There are 12 residues in the CDR3. CDR1 SEHNR and CDR2 FQNEAQ come from the germline V gene (reference sequence). For the CDR3, the DNA is TGTGCCAGCAGCTTAGAAACGGAGACCCAGTACTTC. This sequence encodes CASSLETETQYF.

This clonotype appeared once. The V gene is TRBV21-1, the J gene TRBJ2-7; the table's D call, TRBD2, was not checked against the DNA. TRBV21-1 is classified as a pseudogene. CDR3 length equals 12 residues. CDR3 amino acids: CAHSDGSDEQYF. The CDR3 DNA is TGTGCCCATTCGGACGGGAGCGACGAGCAGTACTTC.

This clonotype was counted ten times or more. The chain joins TRBV29-1 to TRBJ1-1; D may be TRBD1 (6 bases). The CDR3 loop spans 13 amino acids. Germline V CDR1 and CDR2: SQVTM, ANQGSEA. V was trimmed by 6 bases and J by 1 base, leaving 12 bases between them. The CDR3 spells CSVLTGPNTEAFF. CDR3 nucleotide sequence: TGCAGCGTGTTGACAGGACCGAACACTGAAGCTTTCTTT. Filled out from reference TRBV29-1 and TRBJ1-1, the complete variable domain reads SAVISQKPSRDICQRGTSLTIQCQVDSQVTMMFWYRQQPGQSLTLIATANQGSEATYESGFVIDKFPISRPNLTFSTLTVSNMSPEDSSIYLCSVLTGPNTEAFFGQGTRLTVV.

The chain carries TRBV25-1 and TRBJ1-1; TRBD1 aligns across 7 bases. CDR3 length: 13 amino acids. V lost 8 bases to trimming and J lost 10 bases; unmatched junction nucleotides: 13. Germline V CDR1 and CDR2: MGHDK, SYGVNS. This chain's CDR3 is CASSLRGRGGAFF. As DNA, the CDR3 is TGTGCCAGCTCCCTTCGGGGCAGGGGGGGAGCTTTCTTT.

On this clonotype: The CDR3 carries no conserved terminal phenylalanine or tryptophan, so it likely arises from a read error. The chain joins TRBV29-1 to TRBJ2-7, with 11 bases aligning to TRBD1. This CDR3 spans 16 amino acids. Germline loops: CDR1 SQVTM, CDR2 ANQGSEA. The trim removed 0 bases at V and 4 bases at J, leaving 8 bases unmatched. The CDR3 coding sequence is TGCAGCGTTGAAGACCCCCGGACAGGGGGCGAGTACGAGCAGTACTTA. This codes for CSVEDPRTGGEYEQYL.

The chain is built from TRBV29-1 and TRBJ2-3; 10 positions match TRBD2. V shed 4 bases, J shed 1 base, and the junction held 5 bases outside the gene matches. The CDR3 consists of 15 residues. Germline CDR1 is SQVTM and CDR2 is ANQGSEA. The CDR3 spells CSVALLAGGTDTQYF. The CDR3 DNA reads TGCAGCGTTGCCCTTCTAGCGGGGGGCACAGATACGCAGTATTTT.

This clonotype showed up many times. The chain combines TRBV7-8 with TRBJ2-1, with 13 nucleotides matching TRBD2. Germline trimming cut 1 base from V and 0 bases from J; bases unmatched to any gene: 0. The CDR3 extends over 17 amino acids. Germline V gene data show CDR1 as SGHVS and CDR2 as FQNEAQ. The CDR3 DNA is TGTGCCAGCAGCTTAGGGACTAGCGGGAGCTCCTACAATGAGCAGTTCTTC. Protein product: CASSLGTSGSSYNEQFF.

In its sample, this clonotype was seen many times. The V and J genes are TRBV19 and TRBJ2-7; the match to TRBD2 covers 9 bases. J gave up 1 base and V 4 bases, and 8 bases lay outside the gene matches. Germline V CDR1 and CDR2: LNHDA, SQIVND (reference sequence). The CDR3 consists of 16 residues. The CDR3 DNA is TGTGCCAGTAGTACCCTGGGGCGGGAGGGATCCTACGAGCAGTACTTC. It is translated as CASSTLGREGSYEQYF. The full variable domain, in which reference TRBV19 and TRBJ2-7 provide the parts outside the CDR3, is DGGITQSPKYLFRKEGQNVTLSCEQNLNHDAMYWYRQDPGQGLRLIYYSQIVNDFQKGDIAEGYSVSREKKESFPLTVTSAQKNPTAFYLCASSTLGREGSYEQYFGPGTRLTVT.

Many counts were recorded for this clonotype. The CDR3 sequence is CASSPQGGTNEKLFF. DNA for the CDR3: TGTGCCAGCTCACCCCAGGGTGGGACTAATGAAAAACTGTTTTTT. This rearrangement joins TRBV18 to TRBJ1-4; weak D call: TRBD1 (5 bases). Germline V gene sequence: CDR1 KGHSH, CDR2 LQKENI. The CDR3 is made up of 15 amino acids. Between the trimmed V and J ends, which lost 3 bases and 2 bases, there was a span of 10 bases.

This clonotype was seen ten or more times. V is TRBV7-2 and J is TRBJ2-7; D is unclear. The germline V gene encodes CDR1 SGHTA and CDR2 FQGNSA. This CDR3 is 11 amino acids long. The V and J ends lost 5 bases and 4 bases respectively, with 6 bases between them. In DNA, the CDR3 is TGTGCCAGCAGCGGGTCGTACGAGCAGTACTTC. Translation gives CASSGSYEQYF.

In its sample, this clonotype was seen many times. The rearrangement uses TRBV11-2 and TRBJ1-1; no definite D call. The CDR3 consists of 11 residues. Germline CDR1 and CDR2: SGHAT and FQNNGV. The V end lost 5 bases, the J end lost 1 base, and 2 bases lay between the germline ends. CDR3 protein: CASSRNTEAFF. CDR3 nucleotides: TGTGCCAGCAGCCGGAACACTGAAGCTTTCTTT.